This record looks at one T cell receptor (beta chain) sequence and its context. This record comes from a study of Graves' ophthalmopathy and Graves' hyperthyroidism. Study details: Sampling took place at initial diagnosis, with peripheral blood obtained before any treatment.

As the template, RNA transcripts were used to amplify TCR beta CDR3 regions. An initial RT-PCR round employing HTBI primers preceded a second-round multiplex PCR. In TCRdb, the multiplex PCR reads were re-called with MiXCR into one record per CDR3 protein. The sample lists about 400,000 distinct CDR3 sequences; roughly 21% were seen once. No progression to ophthalmopathy over 18 months defined stable hyperthyroidism. PBMCs had their origin in fresh peripheral blood (approximately 10 ml). The CDR3 length is 15 residues. Per the germline V gene, CDR1 is SGHTA and CDR2 is FQGTGA. V was pared by 1 base and J by 1 base, with 2 bases of the junction left unmatched.

Sequenced material: peripheral blood. The V and J genes are TRBV7-3 and TRBJ2-3; 7 bases align to TRBD2. The receptor comes from a woman aged 18-29 years with stable Graves' hyperthyroidism. Here the CDR3 reads CASSLNAGGTDTQYF. CDR3 nucleotides: TGTGCCAGCAGCTTAAACGCGGGAGGCACAGATACGCAGTATTTT. The full variable domain, completed using reference TRBV7-3 and TRBJ2-3, is GAGVSQTPSNKVTEKGKYVELRCDPISGHTALYWYRQSLGQGPEFLIYFQGTGAADDSGLPNDRFFAVRPEGSVSTLKIQRTERGDSAVYLCASSLNAGGTDTQYFGPGTRLTVL.